This is a list of T cell receptor beta chains from one sample in a study of blood T cell repertoires in COVID-19. The method was immunoSEQ multiplex PCR; TCRdb's version includes in-frame clones alone and lacks a portion of them. The table shows about 140,000 clones, with more than 85% occurring only once. Sequenced: peripheral blood. All receptors come from a man between 60 and 70 years old with active or convalescent COVID-19. The CDR3 runs from the conserved cysteine through the conserved F or W.

15 TRBV27 CASSLLAGLRGEQYF
17 TRBV4-1 CASSQRGGEDSTDTQYF
17 TRBV5-6 CASSRGPGQDHTGELFF
14 TRBV2 CASKSAVSSYEQYF
13 TRBV5-4 CASSLPEVHGYTF
14 TRBV6-1 CASSETGTRVGYTF
12 TRBV19 CASSGDSYEQYF
14 TRBV5-1 CASSRGRVGETQYF
19 TRBV30 CAWSVRASGSISSYNEQFF
17 TRBV4-1 CASSPPRSSGRDNEQFF
13 TRBV5-8 CASRGTGKTEAFF
12 TRBV18 CASSPQEDTQYF
14 TRBV18 CASSPDWITDTQYF
16 TRBV5-1 CASSGGPGPTSYEQYF
11 TRBV28 CASGARYEQYF
17 TRBV14 CASSQDQAGIAGDTQYF
12 TRBV10-3 CAISWDSEGYTF